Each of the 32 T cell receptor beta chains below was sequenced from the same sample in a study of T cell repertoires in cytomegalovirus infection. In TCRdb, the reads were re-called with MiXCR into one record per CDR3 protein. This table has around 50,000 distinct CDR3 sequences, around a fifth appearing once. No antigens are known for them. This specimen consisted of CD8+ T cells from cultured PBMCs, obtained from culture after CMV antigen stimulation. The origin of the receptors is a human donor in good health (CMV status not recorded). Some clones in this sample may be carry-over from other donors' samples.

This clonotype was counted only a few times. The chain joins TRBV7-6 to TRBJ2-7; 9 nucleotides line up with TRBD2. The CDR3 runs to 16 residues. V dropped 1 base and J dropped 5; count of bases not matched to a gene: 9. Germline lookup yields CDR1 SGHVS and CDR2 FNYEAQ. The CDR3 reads CASSLGASGKRHEQYF. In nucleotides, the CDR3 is TGTGCCAGCAGCTTAGGGGCTAGCGGGAAGAGGCACGAGCAGTACTTC.

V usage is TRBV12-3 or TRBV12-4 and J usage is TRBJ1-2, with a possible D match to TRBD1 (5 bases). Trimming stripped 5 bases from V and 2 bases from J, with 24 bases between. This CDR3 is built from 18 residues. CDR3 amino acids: CASSPSGTSDGANYGYTF. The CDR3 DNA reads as TGTGCCAGCAGTCCATCCGGGACGTCGGATGGGGCAAACTATGGCTACACCTTC.

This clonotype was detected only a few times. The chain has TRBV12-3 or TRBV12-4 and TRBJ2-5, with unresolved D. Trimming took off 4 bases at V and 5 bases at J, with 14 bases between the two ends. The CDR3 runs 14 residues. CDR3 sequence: CASSSPDTGETQYF. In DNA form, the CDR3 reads TGTGCCAGCAGTTCCCCCGACACTGGGGAGACCCAGTACTTC.

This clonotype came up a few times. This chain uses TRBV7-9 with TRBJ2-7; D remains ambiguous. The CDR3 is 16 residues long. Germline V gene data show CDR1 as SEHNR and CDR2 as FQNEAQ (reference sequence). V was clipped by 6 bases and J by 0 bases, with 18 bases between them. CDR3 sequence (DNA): TGTGCCAGCAGTTCCCCCCTAGGGTTAAGCTCCTACGAGCAGTACTTC. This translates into CASSSPLGLSSYEQYF. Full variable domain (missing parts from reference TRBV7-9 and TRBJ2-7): DTGVSQNPRHKITKRGQNVTFRCDPISEHNRLYWYRQTLGQGPEFLTYFQNEAQLEKSRLLSDRFSAERPKGSFSTLEIQRTEQGDSAMYLCASSSPLGLSSYEQYFGPGTRLTVT.

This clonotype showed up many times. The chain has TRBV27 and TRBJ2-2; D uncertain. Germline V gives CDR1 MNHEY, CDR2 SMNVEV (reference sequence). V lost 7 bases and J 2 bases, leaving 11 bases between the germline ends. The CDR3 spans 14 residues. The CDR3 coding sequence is TGTGCCAGCACCGATTGGCGTAACACCGGGGAGCTGTTTTTT. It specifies CASTDWRNTGELFF.

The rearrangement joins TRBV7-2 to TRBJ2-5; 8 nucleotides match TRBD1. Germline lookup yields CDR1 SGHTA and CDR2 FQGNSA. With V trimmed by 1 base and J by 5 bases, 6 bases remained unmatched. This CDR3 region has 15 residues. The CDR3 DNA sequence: TGTGCCAGCAGCTTAGTTGGACAGGGATTGGAGACCCAGTACTTC. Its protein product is CASSLVGQGLETQYF.

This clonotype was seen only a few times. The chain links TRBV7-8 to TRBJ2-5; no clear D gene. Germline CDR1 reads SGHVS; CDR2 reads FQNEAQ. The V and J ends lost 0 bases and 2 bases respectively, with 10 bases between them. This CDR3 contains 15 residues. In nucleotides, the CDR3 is TGTGCCAGCAGCTTAGCTAGGGCGGAACAAGAGACCCAGTACTTC. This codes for CASSLARAEQETQYF.

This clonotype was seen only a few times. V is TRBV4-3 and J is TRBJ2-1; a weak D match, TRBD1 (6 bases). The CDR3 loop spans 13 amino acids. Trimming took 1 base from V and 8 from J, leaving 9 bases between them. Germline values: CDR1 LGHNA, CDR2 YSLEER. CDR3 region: CASSQVGADEQFF. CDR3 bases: TGCGCCAGCAGCCAAGTGGGGGCCGATGAGCAGTTCTTC.

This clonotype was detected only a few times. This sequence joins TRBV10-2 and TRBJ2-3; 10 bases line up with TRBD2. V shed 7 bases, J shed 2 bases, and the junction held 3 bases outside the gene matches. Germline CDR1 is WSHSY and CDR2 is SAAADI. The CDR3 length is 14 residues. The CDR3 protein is CASTGTSVTDTQYF. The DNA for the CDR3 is TGCGCCAGCACGGGGACTAGCGTCACAGATACGCAGTATTTT.

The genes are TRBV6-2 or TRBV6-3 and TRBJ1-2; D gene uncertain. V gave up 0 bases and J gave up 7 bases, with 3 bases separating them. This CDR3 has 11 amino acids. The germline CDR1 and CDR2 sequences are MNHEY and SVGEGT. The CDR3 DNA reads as TGTGCCAGCAGTTACTCGCGTGGCTACACCTTC. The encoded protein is CASSYSRGYTF.

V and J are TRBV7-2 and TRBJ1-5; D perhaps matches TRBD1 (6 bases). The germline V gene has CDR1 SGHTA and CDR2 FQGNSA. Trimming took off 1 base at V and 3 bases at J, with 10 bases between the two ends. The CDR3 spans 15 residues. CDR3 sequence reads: CASSLDDRLNQPQHF. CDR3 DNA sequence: TGTGCCAGCAGCTTAGACGACAGGCTCAATCAGCCCCAGCATTTT.

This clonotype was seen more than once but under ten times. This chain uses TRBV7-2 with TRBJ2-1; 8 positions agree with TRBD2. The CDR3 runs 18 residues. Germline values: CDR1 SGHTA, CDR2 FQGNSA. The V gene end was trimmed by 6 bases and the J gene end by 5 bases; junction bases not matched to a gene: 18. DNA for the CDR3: TGTGCCAGCAGGGAACACTTAGTCGGGGGGGCCAAAGACAATGAGCAGTTCTTC. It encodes CASREHLVGGAKDNEQFF. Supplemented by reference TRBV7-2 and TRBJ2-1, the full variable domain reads GAGVSQSPSNKVTEKGKDVELRCDPISGHTALYWYRQSLGQGLEFLIYFQGNSAPDKSGLPSDRFSAERTGGSVSTLTIQRTQQEDSAVYLCASREHLVGGAKDNEQFFGPGTRLTVL.

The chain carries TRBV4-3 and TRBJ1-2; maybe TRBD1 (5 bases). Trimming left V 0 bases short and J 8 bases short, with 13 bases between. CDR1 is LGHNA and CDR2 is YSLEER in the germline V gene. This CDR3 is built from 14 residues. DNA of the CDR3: TGCGCCAGCAGCCAAGATAGGGGAAGGTTCGGCTACACCTTC. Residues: CASSQDRGRFGYTF.

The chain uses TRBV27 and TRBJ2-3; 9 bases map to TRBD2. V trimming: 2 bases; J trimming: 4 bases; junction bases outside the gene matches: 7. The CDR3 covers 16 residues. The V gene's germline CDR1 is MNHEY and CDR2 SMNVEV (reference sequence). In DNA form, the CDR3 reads TGTGCCAGCAGTTTAAATAGCGGGAGTTGGCCAGATACGCAGTATTTT. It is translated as CASSLNSGSWPDTQYF.

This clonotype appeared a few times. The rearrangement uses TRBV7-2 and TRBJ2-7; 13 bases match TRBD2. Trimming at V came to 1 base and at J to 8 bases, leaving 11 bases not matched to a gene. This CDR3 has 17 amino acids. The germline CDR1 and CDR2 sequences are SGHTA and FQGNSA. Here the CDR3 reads CASSLVVQTSGRAQQYF. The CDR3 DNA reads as TGTGCCAGCAGCTTAGTGGTACAAACTAGCGGGAGGGCCCAGCAGTACTTC.

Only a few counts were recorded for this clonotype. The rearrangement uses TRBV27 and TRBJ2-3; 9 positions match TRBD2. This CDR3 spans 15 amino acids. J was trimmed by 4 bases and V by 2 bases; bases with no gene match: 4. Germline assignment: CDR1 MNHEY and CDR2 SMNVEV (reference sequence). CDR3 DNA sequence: TGTGCCAGCAGTTTAGGCGGGGGGGCCCCAGATACGCAGTATTTT. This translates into CASSLGGGAPDTQYF.

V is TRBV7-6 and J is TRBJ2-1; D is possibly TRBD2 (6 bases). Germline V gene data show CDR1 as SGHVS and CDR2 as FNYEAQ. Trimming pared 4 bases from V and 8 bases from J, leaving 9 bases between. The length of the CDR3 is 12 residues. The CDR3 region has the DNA TGTGCCAGCAGCTCGCGGGACGATGAGCAGTTCTTC. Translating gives CASSSRDDEQFF.

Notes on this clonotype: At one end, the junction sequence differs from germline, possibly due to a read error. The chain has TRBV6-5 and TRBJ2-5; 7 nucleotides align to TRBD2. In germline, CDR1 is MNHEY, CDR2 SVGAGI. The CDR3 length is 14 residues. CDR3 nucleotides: TGTGCCCGCAGTTTCGGACTAGAGGGAGAGACCCAGTACTTC. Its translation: CARSFGLEGETQYF.

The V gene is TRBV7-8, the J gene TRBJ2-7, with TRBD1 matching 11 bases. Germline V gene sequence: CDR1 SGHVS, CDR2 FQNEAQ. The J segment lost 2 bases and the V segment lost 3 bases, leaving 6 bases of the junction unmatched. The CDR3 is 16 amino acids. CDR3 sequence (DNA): TGTGCCAGCAGCTTTACCCGGGACAGGGGGACCTACGAGCAGTACTTC. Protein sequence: CASSFTRDRGTYEQYF.

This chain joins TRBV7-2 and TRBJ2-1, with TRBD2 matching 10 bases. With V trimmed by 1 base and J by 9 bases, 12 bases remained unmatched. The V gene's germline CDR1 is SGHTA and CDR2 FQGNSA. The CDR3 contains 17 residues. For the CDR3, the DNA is TGTGCCAGCAGCTTAGAGGGGGTAGCGGGGGGCCTCGGTGAGCAGTTCTTC. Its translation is CASSLEGVAGGLGEQFF.

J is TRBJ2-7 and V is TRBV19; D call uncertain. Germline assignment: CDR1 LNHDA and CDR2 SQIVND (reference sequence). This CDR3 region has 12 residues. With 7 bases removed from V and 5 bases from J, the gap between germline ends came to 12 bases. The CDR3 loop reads CASNTGGDEQYF. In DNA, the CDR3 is TGTGCCAGTAATACGGGCGGCGACGAGCAGTACTTC. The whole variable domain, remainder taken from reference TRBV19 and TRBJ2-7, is DGGITQSPKYLFRKEGQNVTLSCEQNLNHDAMYWYRQDPGQGLRLIYYSQIVNDFQKGDIAEGYSVSREKKESFPLTVTSAQKNPTAFYLCASNTGGDEQYFGPGTRLTVT.

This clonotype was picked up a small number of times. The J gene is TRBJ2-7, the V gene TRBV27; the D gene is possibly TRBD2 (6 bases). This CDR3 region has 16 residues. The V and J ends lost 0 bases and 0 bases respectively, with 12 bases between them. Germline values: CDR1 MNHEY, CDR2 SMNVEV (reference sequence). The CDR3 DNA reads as TGTGCCAGCAGTTTATCGGGGGAGGCCCCCTCCTACGAGCAGTACTTC. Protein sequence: CASSLSGEAPSYEQYF.

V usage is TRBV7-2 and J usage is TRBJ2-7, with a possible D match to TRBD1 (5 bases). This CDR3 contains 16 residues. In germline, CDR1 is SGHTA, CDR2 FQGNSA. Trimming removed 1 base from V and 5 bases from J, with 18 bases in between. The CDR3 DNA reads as TGTGCCAGCAGCTTAGTAGGTTTCAGGGTCCTCAACGAGCAGTACTTC. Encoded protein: CASSLVGFRVLNEQYF.

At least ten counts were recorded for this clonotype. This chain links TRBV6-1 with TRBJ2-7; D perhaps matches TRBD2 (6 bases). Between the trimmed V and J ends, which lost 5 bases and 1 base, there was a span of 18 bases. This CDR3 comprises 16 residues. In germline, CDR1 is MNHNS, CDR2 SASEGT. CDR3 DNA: TGTGCCAGCAGTCGACCTTCGACTAGTCCGTCCTACGAGCAGTACTTC. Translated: CASSRPSTSPSYEQYF.

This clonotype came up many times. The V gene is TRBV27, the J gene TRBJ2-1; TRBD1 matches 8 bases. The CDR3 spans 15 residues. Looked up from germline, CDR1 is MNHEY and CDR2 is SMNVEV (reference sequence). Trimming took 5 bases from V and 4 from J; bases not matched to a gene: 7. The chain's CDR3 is CASSPDRGGYNEQFF. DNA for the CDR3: TGTGCCAGCAGTCCAGACAGGGGCGGGTACAATGAGCAGTTCTTC.

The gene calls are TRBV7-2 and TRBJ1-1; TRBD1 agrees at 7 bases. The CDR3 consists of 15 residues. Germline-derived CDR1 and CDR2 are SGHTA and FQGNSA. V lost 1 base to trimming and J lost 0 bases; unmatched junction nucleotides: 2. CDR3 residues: CASSLDRGLNTEAFF. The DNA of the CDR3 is TGTGCCAGCAGCTTAGACAGGGGACTGAACACTGAAGCTTTCTTT.

CDR3 residues: CASSPGTATNEKLFF. The CDR3 region has the DNA TGTGCCAGCAGTCCCGGGACAGCAACTAATGAAAAACTGTTTTTT. The chain links TRBV12-3 or TRBV12-4 to TRBJ1-4; TRBD1 matches at 7 bases. The ends lost 5 bases at V and 0 bases at J; junction bases unmatched: 3. CDR3 length equals 15 residues.

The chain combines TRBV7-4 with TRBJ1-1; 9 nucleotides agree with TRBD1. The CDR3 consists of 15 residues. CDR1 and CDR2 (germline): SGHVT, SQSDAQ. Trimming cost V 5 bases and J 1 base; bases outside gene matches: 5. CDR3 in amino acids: CASSGGTGSNTEAFF. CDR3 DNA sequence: TGTGCCAGCAGCGGGGGGACAGGGTCGAACACTGAAGCTTTCTTT.

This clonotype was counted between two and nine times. The CDR3 DNA reads as TGTGCCAGCAGCTTAAGTGACAGGGGCGGGGTAGCTTCCTACAATGAGCAGTTCTTC. As protein: CASSLSDRGGVASYNEQFF. The rearrangement links TRBV7-3 to TRBJ2-1, with 8 nucleotides matching TRBD1. The CDR3 runs to 19 residues. The germline V gene has CDR1 SGHTA and CDR2 FQGTGA. V lost 1 base, J lost 1 base, and 12 bases stayed unmatched.

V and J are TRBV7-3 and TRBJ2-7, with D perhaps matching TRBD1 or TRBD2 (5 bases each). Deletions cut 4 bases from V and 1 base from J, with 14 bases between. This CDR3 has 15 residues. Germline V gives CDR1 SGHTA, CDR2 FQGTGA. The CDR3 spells CASSSGPAGSYEQYF. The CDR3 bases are TGTGCCAGCAGCTCGGGACCCGCCGGGTCCTACGAGCAGTACTTC.

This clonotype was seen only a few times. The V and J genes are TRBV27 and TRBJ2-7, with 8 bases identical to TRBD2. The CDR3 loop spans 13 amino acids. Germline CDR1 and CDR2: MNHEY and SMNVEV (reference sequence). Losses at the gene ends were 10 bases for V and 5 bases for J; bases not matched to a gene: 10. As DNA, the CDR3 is TGTGCCACCGCGCCGGGGGGGGCCCACGAGCAGTACTTC. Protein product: CATAPGGAHEQYF.

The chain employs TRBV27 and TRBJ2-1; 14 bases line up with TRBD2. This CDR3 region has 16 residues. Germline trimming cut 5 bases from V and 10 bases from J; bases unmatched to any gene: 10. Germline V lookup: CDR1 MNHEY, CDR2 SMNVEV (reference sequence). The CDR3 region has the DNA TGTGCCAGCAGTGCGCCCGGGACTAGCGGGAGCTGGGAGCAGTTCTTC. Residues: CASSAPGTSGSWEQFF.